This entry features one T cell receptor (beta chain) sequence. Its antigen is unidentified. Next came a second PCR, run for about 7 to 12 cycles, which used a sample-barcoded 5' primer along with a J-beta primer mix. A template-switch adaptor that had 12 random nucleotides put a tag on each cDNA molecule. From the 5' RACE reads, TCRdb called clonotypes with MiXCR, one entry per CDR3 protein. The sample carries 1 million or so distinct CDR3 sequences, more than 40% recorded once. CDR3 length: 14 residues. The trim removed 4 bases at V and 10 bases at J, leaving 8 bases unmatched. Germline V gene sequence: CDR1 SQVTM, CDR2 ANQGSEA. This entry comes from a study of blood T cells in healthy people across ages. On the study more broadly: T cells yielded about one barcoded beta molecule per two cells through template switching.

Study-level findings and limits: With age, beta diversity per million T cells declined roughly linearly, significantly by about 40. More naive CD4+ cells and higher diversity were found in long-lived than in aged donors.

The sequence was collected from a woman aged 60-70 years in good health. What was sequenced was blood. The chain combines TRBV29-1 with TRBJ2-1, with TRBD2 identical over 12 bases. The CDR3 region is CSVAGLAGRGEQFF. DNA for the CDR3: TGCAGCGTTGCAGGACTAGCGGGAAGGGGAGAGCAGTTCTTC.